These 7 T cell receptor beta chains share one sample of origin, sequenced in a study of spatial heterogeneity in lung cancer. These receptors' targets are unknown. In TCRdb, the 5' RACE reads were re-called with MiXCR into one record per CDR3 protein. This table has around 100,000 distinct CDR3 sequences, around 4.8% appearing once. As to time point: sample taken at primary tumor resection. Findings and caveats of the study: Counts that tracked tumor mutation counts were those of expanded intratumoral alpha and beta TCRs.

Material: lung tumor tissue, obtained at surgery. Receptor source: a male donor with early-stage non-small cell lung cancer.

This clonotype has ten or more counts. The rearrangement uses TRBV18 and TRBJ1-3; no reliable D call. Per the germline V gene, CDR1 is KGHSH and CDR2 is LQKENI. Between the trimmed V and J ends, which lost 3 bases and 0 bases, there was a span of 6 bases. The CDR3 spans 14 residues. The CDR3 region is CASSPGASGNTIYF. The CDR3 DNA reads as TGTGCCAGCTCACCGGGCGCCTCTGGAAACACCATATATTTT.

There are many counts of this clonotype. As DNA, the CDR3 is TGTGCCAGCCTTAGCTCAAATCAGCCCCAGCATTTT. It encodes CASLSSNQPQHF. The chain carries TRBV28 and TRBJ1-5, with no clear D. Germline lookup yields CDR1 MDHEN and CDR2 SYDVKM. The CDR3 totals 12 residues. Trimming left V 8 bases short and J 4 bases short, with 9 bases between.

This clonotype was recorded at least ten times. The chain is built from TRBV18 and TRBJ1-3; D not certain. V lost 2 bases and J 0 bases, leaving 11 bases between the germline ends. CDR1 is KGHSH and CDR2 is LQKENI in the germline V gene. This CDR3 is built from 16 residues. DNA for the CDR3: TGTGCCAGCTCACCAGTGATGGCGGACTCTGGAAACACCATATATTTT. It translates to CASSPVMADSGNTIYF.

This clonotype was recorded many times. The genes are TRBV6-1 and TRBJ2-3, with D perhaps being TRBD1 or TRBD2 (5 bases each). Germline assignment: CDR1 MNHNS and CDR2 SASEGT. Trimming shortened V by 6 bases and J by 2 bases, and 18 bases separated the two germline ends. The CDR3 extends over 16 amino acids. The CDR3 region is CASSTGTIPYTDTQYF. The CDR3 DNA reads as TGTGCCAGCAGCACCGGGACCATACCTTACACAGATACGCAGTATTTT.

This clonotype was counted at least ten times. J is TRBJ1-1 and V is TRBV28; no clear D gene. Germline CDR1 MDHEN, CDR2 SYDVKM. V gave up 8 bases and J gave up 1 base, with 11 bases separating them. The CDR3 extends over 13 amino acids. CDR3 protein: CASGLRTNTEAFF. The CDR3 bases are TGTGCCAGCGGGCTCCGGACGAACACTGAAGCTTTCTTT.

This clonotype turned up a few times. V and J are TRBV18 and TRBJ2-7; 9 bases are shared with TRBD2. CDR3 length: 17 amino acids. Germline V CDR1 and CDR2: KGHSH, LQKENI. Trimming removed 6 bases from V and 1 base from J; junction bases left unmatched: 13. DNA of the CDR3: TGTGCCAGCTCTACTCAAGCTAGCGGGATAAGGTCCTACGAGCAGTACTTC. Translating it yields CASSTQASGIRSYEQYF. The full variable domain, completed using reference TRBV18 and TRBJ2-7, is NAGVMQNPRHLVRRRGQEARLRCSPMKGHSHVYWYRQLPEEGLKFMVYLQKENIIDESGMPKERFSAEFPKEGPSILRIQQVVRGDSAAYFCASSTQASGIRSYEQYFGPGTRLTVT.

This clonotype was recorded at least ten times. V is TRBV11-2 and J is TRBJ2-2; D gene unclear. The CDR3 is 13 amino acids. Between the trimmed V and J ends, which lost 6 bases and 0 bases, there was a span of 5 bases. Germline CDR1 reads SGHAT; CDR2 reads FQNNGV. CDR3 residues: CASRATNTGELFF. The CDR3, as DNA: TGTGCCAGCAGGGCTACGAACACCGGGGAGCTGTTTTTT.